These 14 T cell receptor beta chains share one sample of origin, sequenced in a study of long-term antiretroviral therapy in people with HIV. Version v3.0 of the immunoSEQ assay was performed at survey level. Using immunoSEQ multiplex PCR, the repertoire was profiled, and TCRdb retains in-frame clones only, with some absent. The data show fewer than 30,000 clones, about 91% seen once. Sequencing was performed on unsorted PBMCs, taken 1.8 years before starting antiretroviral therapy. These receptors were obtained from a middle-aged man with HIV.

CDR3 protein: CASSLGVSTDTQYF. In DNA, the CDR3 is TGTGCCAGCAGCTTAGGGGTTAGCACAGATACGCAGTATTTT. The chain is built from TRBV7-9 and TRBJ2-3; D remains ambiguous. The germline V gene has CDR1 SEHNR and CDR2 FQNEAQ (reference sequence). The CDR3 runs to 14 residues. The V end lost 1 base, the J end lost 0 bases, and 5 bases lay between the germline ends. Combining the CDR3 with reference TRBV7-9 and TRBJ2-3 gives the whole variable domain DTGVSQNPRHKITKRGQNVTFRCDPISEHNRLYWYRQTLGQGPEFLTYFQNEAQLEKSRLLSDRFSAERPKGSFSTLEIQRTEQGDSAMYLCASSLGVSTDTQYFGPGTRLTVL.

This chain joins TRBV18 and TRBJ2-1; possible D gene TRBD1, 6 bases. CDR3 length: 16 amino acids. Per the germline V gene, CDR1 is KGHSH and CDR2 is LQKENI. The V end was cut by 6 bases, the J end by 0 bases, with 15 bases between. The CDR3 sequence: CASSISIGGSYNEQFF. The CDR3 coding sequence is TGTGCCAGCTCTATCTCGATAGGGGGCTCCTACAATGAGCAGTTCTTC.

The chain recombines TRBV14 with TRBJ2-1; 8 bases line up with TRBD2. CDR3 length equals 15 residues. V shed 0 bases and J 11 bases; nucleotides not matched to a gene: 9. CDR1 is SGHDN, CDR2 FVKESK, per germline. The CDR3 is CASSQDGRGGVKQFF. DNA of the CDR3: TGTGCCAGCAGCCAAGATGGACGGGGGGGCGTAAAGCAGTTCTTC.

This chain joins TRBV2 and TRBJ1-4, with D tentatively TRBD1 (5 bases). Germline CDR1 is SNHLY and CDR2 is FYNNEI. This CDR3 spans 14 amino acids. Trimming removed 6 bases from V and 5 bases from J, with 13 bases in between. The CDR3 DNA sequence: TGTGCCAGCAGGGTAGACAGCTTGAATGAAAAACTGTTTTTT. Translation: CASRVDSLNEKLFF.

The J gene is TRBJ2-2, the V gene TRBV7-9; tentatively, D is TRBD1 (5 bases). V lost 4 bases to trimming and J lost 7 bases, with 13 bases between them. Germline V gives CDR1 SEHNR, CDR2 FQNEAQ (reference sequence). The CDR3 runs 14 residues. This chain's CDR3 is CASSYRPADGELFF. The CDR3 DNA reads TGTGCCAGCAGCTACAGGCCGGCTGACGGGGAGCTGTTTTTT.

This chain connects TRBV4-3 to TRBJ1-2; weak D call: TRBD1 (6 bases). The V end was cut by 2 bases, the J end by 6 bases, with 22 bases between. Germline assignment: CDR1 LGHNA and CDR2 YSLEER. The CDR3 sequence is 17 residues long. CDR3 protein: CASSQRLRGGKTDGYTF. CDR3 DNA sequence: TGCGCCAGCAGCCAACGACTTCGGGGGGGCAAGACCGATGGCTACACCTTC.

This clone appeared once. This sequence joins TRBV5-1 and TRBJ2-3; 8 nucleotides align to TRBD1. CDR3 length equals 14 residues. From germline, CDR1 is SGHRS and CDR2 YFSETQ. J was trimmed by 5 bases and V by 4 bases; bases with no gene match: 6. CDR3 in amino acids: CASSEQGAGDTQYF. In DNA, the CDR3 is TGCGCCAGCAGCGAGCAGGGGGCTGGAGATACGCAGTATTTT.

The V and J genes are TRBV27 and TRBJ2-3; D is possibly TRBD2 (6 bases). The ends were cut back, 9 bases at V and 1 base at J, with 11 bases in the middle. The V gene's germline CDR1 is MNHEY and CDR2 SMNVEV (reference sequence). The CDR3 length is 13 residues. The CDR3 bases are TGTGCCAGGTCGGTAGCGGGCACAGATACGCAGTATTTT. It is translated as CARSVAGTDTQYF.

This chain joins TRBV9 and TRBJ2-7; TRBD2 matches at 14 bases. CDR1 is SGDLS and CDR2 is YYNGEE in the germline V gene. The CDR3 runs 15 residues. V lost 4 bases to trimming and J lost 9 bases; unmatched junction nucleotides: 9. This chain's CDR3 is CASSPGTSGSNWQYF. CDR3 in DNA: TGTGCCAGCAGCCCCGGGACTAGCGGGAGTAATTGGCAGTACTTC.

CDR3 nucleotides: TGTGCCAGCAGCGGAAGGATAGACAGAAACACTGAAGCTTTCTTT. Protein sequence: CASSGRIDRNTEAFF. The J gene is TRBJ1-1, the V gene TRBV9; a weak D match, TRBD1 (5 bases). The CDR3 runs 15 residues. Germline lookup yields CDR1 SGDLS and CDR2 YYNGEE. Trimming removed 3 bases from V and 2 bases from J, with 14 bases in between.

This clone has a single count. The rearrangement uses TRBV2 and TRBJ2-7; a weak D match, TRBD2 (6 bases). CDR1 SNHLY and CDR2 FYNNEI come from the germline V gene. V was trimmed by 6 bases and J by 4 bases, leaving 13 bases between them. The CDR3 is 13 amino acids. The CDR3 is CASRLDGRYEQYF. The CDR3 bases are TGTGCCAGCAGGCTGGACGGGAGATACGAGCAGTACTTC.

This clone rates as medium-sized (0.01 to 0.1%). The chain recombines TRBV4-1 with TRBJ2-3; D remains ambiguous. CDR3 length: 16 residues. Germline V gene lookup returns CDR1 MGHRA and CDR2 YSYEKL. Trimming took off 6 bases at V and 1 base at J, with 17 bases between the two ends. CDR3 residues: CASSRFSTLGTDTQYF. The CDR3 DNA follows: TGCGCCAGCAGTAGGTTCTCCACACTTGGCACAGATACGCAGTATTTT.

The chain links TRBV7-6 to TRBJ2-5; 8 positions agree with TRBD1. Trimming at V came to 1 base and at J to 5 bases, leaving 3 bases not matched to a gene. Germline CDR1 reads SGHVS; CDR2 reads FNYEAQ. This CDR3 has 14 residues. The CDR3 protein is CASSLVGQGETQYF. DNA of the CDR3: TGTGCCAGCAGCTTAGTAGGACAGGGTGAGACCCAGTACTTC.

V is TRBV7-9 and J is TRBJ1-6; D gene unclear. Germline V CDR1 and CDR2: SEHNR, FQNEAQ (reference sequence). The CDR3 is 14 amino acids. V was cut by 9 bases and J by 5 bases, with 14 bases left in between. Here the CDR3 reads CARDHTYHNSPLHF. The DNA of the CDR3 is TGTGCCAGAGATCATACTTACCATAATTCACCCCTCCACTTT. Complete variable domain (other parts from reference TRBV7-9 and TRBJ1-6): DTGVSQNPRHKITKRGQNVTFRCDPISEHNRLYWYRQTLGQGPEFLTYFQNEAQLEKSRLLSDRFSAERPKGSFSTLEIQRTEQGDSAMYLCARDHTYHNSPLHFGNGTRLTVT.